These T cell receptor beta chains were read from a single sample in a study of T cell responses to AZD1222 COVID-19 vaccine. Clones were sequenced by immunoSEQ multiplex PCR, and TCRdb holds only the in-frame ones, with some missing. The data contain roughly 120,000 clones, around 88% of them singletons. Sequences were derived from peripheral blood, sampled on day 0 of AZD1222 vaccination. These receptors all come from an adult in good health. The CDR3 runs from the conserved cysteine through the conserved F or W. Each record gives: V gene, J gene, clone size, D gene, CDR3 DNA, CDR3 protein. A D gene is named only where the DNA matches it firmly. Some rows mark clone size as missing; the rest say once, few, many or name a class of expanded clone.

>TRBV4-3|TRBJ2-2|.|.
TGCGCCAGCAGCCAAGATAGGAGACGGAACACCGGGGAGCTGTTTTTT
CASSQDRRRNTGELFF
>TRBV15|TRBJ1-5|once|.
TGTGCCACCAGCAGAGATTTAGGGGTTGGGCAGCCCCAGCATTTT
CATSRDLGVGQPQHF
>TRBV9|TRBJ1-1|.|TRBD1
TGTGCCAGCAGCGTCCAGACAGGGGGGAACACTGAAGCTTTCTTT
CASSVQTGGNTEAFF
>TRBV6-5|TRBJ1-2|.|.
TGTGCCAGCAGTATATCCTGGGCTACCGACTATGGCTACACCTTC
CASSISWATDYGYTF
>TRBV5-1|TRBJ2-2|.|TRBD1
TGCGCCAGCAGCTCGGGACAGATGAACACCGGGGAGCTGTTTTTT
CASSSGQMNTGELFF
>TRBV7-6|TRBJ2-1|.|.
TGTGCCAGCAGCTTAGTGGGAGGCCCCAATGAGCAGTTCTTC
CASSLVGGPNEQFF
>TRBV5-4|TRBJ2-7|.|TRBD2
TGTGCCAGCAGCTTCGGGACTAGCTTGGGGCTATACGAGCAGTACTTC
CASSFGTSLGLYEQYF
>TRBV5-4|TRBJ1-4|.|.
TGTGCCAGCAGCTCACAGGGAGGACATGAAAAACTGTTTTTT
CASSSQGGHEKLFF
>TRBV5-1|TRBJ2-2|.|.
TGCGCCAGCAGCCTGGACAAGGGGGGAACCGGGGAGCTGTTTTTT
CASSLDKGGTGELFF
>TRBV6-5|TRBJ1-1|.|.
TGTGCCAGCAGTCGGTGGACTGAAGCTTTCTTT
CASSRWTEAFF
>TRBV27|TRBJ1-1|once|TRBD1
TGTGCCAGCAGTCCGTTATTGACAGGGAGGGACACTGAAGCTTTCTTT
CASSPLLTGRDTEAFF
>TRBV5-1|TRBJ1-1|.|TRBD1
TGCGCCAGCAGCCTCGGGACAGCGAACACTGAAGCTTTCTTT
CASSLGTANTEAFF
>TRBV11-2|TRBJ1-3|.|.
TGTGCCAGCAGCTACCCCGTAAACACCATATATTTT
CASSYPVNTIYF
>TRBV2|TRBJ1-5|.|.
TGTGCCAGCAGTGTTCCTCAGGGAGGAAGCGTCAATCAGCCCCAGCATTTT
CASSVPQGGSVNQPQHF
>TRBV3-1/TRBV3-2|TRBJ2-1|.|TRBD2
TGTGCCAGCAGCTTCGGACTAGCGGGGAGCAATGAGCAGTTCTTC
CASSFGLAGSNEQFF
>TRBV6-5|TRBJ1-3|few|.
TGTGCCAGCAGTTACTCGGCTTCCACTGGAAACACCATATATTTT
CASSYSASTGNTIYF
>TRBV2|TRBJ1-5|.|.
TGTGCCAGCAGTACAGAGGGGGGGTCCAATCAGCCCCAGCATTTT
CASSTEGGSNQPQHF
>TRBV27|TRBJ1-2|.|.
TGTGCCAGCAGTTTGGGGGGTACGGGTCCTGTACACTATGGCTACACCTTC
CASSLGGTGPVHYGYTF
>TRBV30|TRBJ2-1|.|.
TGTGCCTGGAGTCGGGGCACCAATGAGCAGTTCTTC
CAWSRGTNEQFF
>TRBV5-1|TRBJ1-1|.|.
TGCGCCAGCAGCTTGGCCGCAAGCAGGTACACTGAAGCTTTCTTT
CASSLAASRYTEAFF
>TRBV9|TRBJ2-2|.|.
TGTGCCAGCAGCCAACTTAGCGACACCGGGGAGCTGTTTTTT
CASSQLSDTGELFF
>TRBV5-6|TRBJ2-5|.|TRBD2
TGTGCCAGCAGCCACCGACTAGCGGGGGGCCAAGAGACCCAGTACTTC
CASSHRLAGGQETQYF
>TRBV5-1|TRBJ2-1|.|TRBD1
TGCGCCAGCAGCTTGGGAGGTGGGGGACAGGTGCAGTTCTTC
CASSLGGGGQVQFF
>TRBV3-1/TRBV3-2|TRBJ1-4|.|.
TGTGCCAGCAGCCAAGATCCTATAACTAATGAAAAACTGTTTTTT
CASSQDPITNEKLFF
>TRBV4-2|TRBJ1-2|.|.
TGTGCCAGCAGCCAAGAAGAAGGGGGGGGTTTTGGCTATGGCTACACCTTC
CASSQEEGGGFGYGYTF
>TRBV7-2|TRBJ1-5|once|.
TGTGCCAGCAGCTTGGTATTTGGGCAGGGAATGTATAGCAATCAGCCCCAGCATTTT
CASSLVFGQGMYSNQPQHF
>TRBV7-2|TRBJ1-1|.|.
TGTGCCAGCAGCACCGCCGGGGGGCCTTACACTGAAGCTTTCTTT
CASSTAGGPYTEAFF
>TRBV12-3/TRBV12-4|TRBJ1-5|.|.
TGTGCCAGCAGTTTAGATGATTTTCAGCCCCAGCATTTT
CASSLDDFQPQHF
>TRBV7-3|TRBJ2-3|.|TRBD2
TGTGCCAGCAGCTTGGGGGGAGGGAGCCCCCCCCCTCGAGGCACAGATACGCAGTATTTT
CASSLGGGSPPPRGTDTQYF
>TRBV6-5|TRBJ1-6|.|.
TGTGCCAGCAGTTACGAAGATCAGATCGTGTCACCCCTCCACTTT
CASSYEDQIVSPLHF
>TRBV6-5|TRBJ2-3|.|.
TGTGCCAGCAGGGACAGCGGGCTTAGCACAGATACGCAGTATTTT
CASRDSGLSTDTQYF
>TRBV19|TRBJ1-2|.|TRBD1
TGTGCCAGTAGGACGGGACAGGGGAACTATGGCTACACCTTC
CASRTGQGNYGYTF
>TRBV6-5|TRBJ1-2|.|.
TGTGCCAGCAGGGGAACAGGGTATGGCTACACCTTC
CASRGTGYGYTF
>TRBV7-3|TRBJ1-1|.|.
TGTGCCAGCAGCTTAGTGGGCGTCTCCATGAACACTGAAGCTTTCTTT
CASSLVGVSMNTEAFF
>TRBV5-5|TRBJ1-1|.|.
TGTGCCAGCAGCCAGCCAAAGGGGGGATTGAACACTGAAGCTTTCTTT
CASSQPKGGLNTEAFF
>TRBV5-1|TRBJ2-5|.|.
TGCGCCAGCAGAAAGGACGTGAGGCTCCAAGAGACCCAGTACTTC
CASRKDVRLQETQYF
>TRBV30|TRBJ2-3|.|.
TGTGCCTGGAGCTTAGGGACAGATACGCAGTATTTT
CAWSLGTDTQYF
>TRBV19|TRBJ2-7|.|TRBD2
TGTGCCAGTAGTATCCCCGGGAGGAACTACGAGCAGTACTTC
CASSIPGRNYEQYF
>TRBV28|TRBJ1-1|once|.
TGTGCCAGCAGTTTTCGGGGAGCTGAAGCTTTCTTT
CASSFRGAEAFF
>TRBV5-1|TRBJ1-5|.|.
TGCGCCAGCAGCTTGGCAGGTGGCAATCAGCCCCAGCATTTT
CASSLAGGNQPQHF